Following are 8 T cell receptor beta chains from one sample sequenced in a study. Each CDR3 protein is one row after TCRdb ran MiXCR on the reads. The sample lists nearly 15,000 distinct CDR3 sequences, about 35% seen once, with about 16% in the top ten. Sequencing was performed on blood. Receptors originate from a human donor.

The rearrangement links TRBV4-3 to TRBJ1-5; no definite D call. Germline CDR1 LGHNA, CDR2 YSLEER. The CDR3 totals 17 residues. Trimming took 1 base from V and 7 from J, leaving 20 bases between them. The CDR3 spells CASSQALAGGNEQPQHF. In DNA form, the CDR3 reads TGCGCCAGCAGCCAAGCGCTAGCGGGAGGCAATGAGCAGCCCCAGCATTTT.

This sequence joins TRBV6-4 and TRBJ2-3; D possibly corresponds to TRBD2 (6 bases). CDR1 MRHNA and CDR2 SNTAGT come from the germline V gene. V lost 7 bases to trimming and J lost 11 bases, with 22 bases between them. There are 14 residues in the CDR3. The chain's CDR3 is CASNLSGLHNEQYF. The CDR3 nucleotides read TGTGCCAGCAACCTCTCGGGACTGCACAATGAGCAGTATTTT.

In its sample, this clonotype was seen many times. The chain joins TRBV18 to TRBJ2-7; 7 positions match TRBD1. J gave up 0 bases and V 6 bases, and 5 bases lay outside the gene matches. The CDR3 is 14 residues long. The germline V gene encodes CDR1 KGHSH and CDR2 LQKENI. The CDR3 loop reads CASSAAGGSYEQYF. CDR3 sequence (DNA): TGTGCCAGCTCGGCAGCAGGGGGCTCCTACGAGCAGTACTTC.

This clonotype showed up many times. The CDR3 nucleotides read TGTGCCAGCTCACCTCAGAGCTACTACGAGCAGTACTTC. As protein: CASSPQSYYEQYF. The V and J genes are TRBV18 and TRBJ2-7; the D is unclear. Germline V gene data show CDR1 as KGHSH and CDR2 as LQKENI. There are 13 residues in the CDR3. V gave up 3 bases and J gave up 3 bases, with 9 bases separating them.

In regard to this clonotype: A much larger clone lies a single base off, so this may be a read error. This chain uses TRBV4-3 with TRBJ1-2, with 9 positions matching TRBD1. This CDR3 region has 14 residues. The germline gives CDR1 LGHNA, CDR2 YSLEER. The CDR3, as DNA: TGCGCCAGCGGCCATGCGGGACAGGGTCTTGGCTACACCTTC. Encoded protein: CASGHAGQGLGYTF.

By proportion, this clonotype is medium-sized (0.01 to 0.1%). Written as DNA, the CDR3 is TGCGCCAGCAGCCAGGCCGGGATTCTTGGGGCCAACGTCCTGACTTTC. This gives the protein CASSQAGILGANVLTF. The chain links TRBV4-3 to TRBJ2-6; perhaps TRBD2 as D (5 bases). The CDR3 is 16 residues long. Trimming pared 3 bases from V and 3 bases from J, leaving 12 bases between. In germline, CDR1 is LGHNA, CDR2 YSLEER.

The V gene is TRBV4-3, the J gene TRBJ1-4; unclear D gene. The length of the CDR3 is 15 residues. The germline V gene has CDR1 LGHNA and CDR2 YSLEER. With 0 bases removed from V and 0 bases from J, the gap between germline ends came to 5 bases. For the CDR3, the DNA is TGCGCCAGCAGCCAAGATCCCCCAACTAATGAAAAACTGTTTTTT. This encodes CASSQDPPTNEKLFF.

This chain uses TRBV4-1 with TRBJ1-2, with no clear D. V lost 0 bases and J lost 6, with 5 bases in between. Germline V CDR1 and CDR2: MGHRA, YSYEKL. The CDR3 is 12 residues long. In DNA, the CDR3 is TGCGCCAGCAGCCAAGAAAGTGATGGCTACACCTTC. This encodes CASSQESDGYTF.